This TCR beta chain was sequenced in a study of vaccination and CD4 T cells after COVID-19. Looking at the study overall: At a median 72 days (range 14 to 241) after dose two, post-vaccine samples were obtained.

The study, taken as a whole, reports: The authors identified 304 of 307 vaccine-specific clones in convalescent patients as spike mono-reactive. This study had few convalescent patients and no early post-infection samples.

Only a few counts were recorded for this clonotype. Its antigen is still unknown. The CDR3 is made up of 14 amino acids. Trimming removed 6 bases at V and 5 bases at J, with 16 bases between. Germline V lookup: CDR1 MNHEY, CDR2 SMNVEV (reference sequence). Sequenced with the Oncomine TCR Beta short-read assay was DNA taken from cultured CD4+ T cells. TCRdb reanalysed the PCR reads using MiXCR and keeps one entry per CDR3 protein. The sample includes about 8,800 distinct CDR3 sequences, 60% of them seen just once. Treatment given: 10-day PBMC culture with coronavirus spike peptide pools or control peptides (ViraFEST assay). The authors isolated CD4+ T cells by negative selection after about ten days of culture.

Here the sequenced sample was cultured CD4+ T cells from blood, taken after SARS-CoV-2 vaccination. This sequence joins TRBV27 and TRBJ1-1; the D is unclear. This TCR derives from a human donor with COVID-19. The CDR3: CASSPISGGTEAFF. The CDR3 coding sequence is TGTGCCAGCAGCCCTATATCGGGTGGGACTGAAGCTTTCTTT.